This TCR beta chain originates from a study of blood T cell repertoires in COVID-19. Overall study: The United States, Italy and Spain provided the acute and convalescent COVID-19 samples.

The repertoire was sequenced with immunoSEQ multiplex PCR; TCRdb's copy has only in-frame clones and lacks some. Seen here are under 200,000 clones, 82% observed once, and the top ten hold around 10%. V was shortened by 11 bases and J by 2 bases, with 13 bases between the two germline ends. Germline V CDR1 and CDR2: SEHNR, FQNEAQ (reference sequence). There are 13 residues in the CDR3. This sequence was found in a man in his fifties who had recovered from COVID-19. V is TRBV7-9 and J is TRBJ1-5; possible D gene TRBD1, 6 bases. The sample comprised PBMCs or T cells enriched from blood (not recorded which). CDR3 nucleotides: TGTGCCCTAGGGGGAGAAGGCAATCAGCCCCAGCATTTT. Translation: CALGGEGNQPQHF.